This T cell receptor beta chain was recorded in a study of cytomegalovirus exposure and HLA in healthy donors. J was trimmed by 1 base and V by 2 bases; bases with no gene match: 4. The CDR3 runs 15 residues. The germline CDR1 and CDR2 sequences are SGHTA and FQGNSA. Amplification used 60 Vbeta primers and 13 Jbeta primers. Here immunoSEQ multiplex PCR was the method, and the copy in TCRdb shows in-frame clones only, minus some. The sample lists roughly 150,000 clones; about 80% were seen once. The sample comprised PBMCs. The chain joins TRBV7-2 to TRBJ2-7; 8 bases line up with TRBD1. The TCR originated in a woman aged 40 to 50 in good health and CMV-seronegative. The CDR3 nucleotides read TGTGCCAGCAGCTTAACAGGGGGTACTTCCTACGAGCAGTACTTC. Its translation: CASSLTGGTSYEQYF.